Below, 24 T cell receptor beta chains from the same sample are listed, as sequenced in a study of cytomegalovirus exposure and HLA in healthy donors. It was with 60 Vbeta and 13 Jbeta primers that the PCR ran. Clones were read by immunoSEQ multiplex PCR, and TCRdb kept only the in-frame ones, dropping some. The data contain about 130,000 clones, 70% to 80% of them singletons. The sample taken for sequencing was PBMCs. These receptors were collected from a man younger than 45 in good health and CMV-seronegative.

The table lists this clone with a count of one. The chain employs TRBV2 and TRBJ2-1, with 15 bases fitting TRBD2. Germline V CDR1 and CDR2: SNHLY, FYNNEI. V trimming: 7 bases; J trimming: 10 bases; junction bases outside the gene matches: 2. This CDR3 spans 13 amino acids. CDR3 sequence: CASMGTSGGEQFF. The CDR3 DNA follows: TGTGCCAGCATGGGGACTAGCGGGGGGGAGCAGTTCTTC.

The gene calls are TRBV7-2 and TRBJ1-2; unclear D gene. This CDR3 has 14 residues. V gave up 0 bases and J gave up 1 base, with 6 bases separating them. In germline, CDR1 is SGHTA, CDR2 FQGNSA. The CDR3 region has the DNA TGTGCCAGCAGCTTAGCTCATCATAACTATGGCTACACCTTC. Amino acid sequence: CASSLAHHNYGYTF.

This clone has more than one count but fewer than ten. This sequence joins TRBV4-3 and TRBJ2-1, with TRBD2 matching 9 bases. Germline-derived CDR1 and CDR2 are LGHNA and YSLEER. The CDR3 totals 16 residues. V lost 0 bases, J lost 4 bases, and 4 bases stayed unmatched. The CDR3 spells CASSQDETSGYNEQFF. CDR3 nucleotide sequence: TGCGCCAGCAGCCAAGACGAGACTAGCGGTTACAATGAGCAGTTCTTC.

The chain couples TRBV7-9 to TRBJ2-7; 10 nucleotides agree with TRBD1. The CDR3 has 15 amino acids. Germline CDR1 SEHNR, CDR2 FQNEAQ (reference sequence). V lost 3 bases to trimming and J lost 2 bases; unmatched junction nucleotides: 4. CDR3 in amino acids: CASSLGQGIPYEQYF. The CDR3 DNA reads as TGTGCCAGCAGCTTGGGACAGGGGATCCCCTACGAGCAGTACTTC.

The chain employs TRBV5-1 and TRBJ1-1; no clear D gene. There are 14 residues in the CDR3. V lost 0 bases to trimming and J lost 0 bases, with 6 bases between them. Per the germline V gene, CDR1 is SGHRS and CDR2 is YFSETQ. The CDR3 DNA follows: TGCGCCAGCAGCTTGGGACATTTGAACACTGAAGCTTTCTTT. Translated: CASSLGHLNTEAFF.

The V and J genes are TRBV6-1 and TRBJ2-2, with TRBD2 matching 9 bases. CDR1 is MNHNS, CDR2 SASEGT, per germline. CDR3 length: 18 amino acids. The junction had 7 bases not matched to a gene; V was cut back by 0 bases and J by 2 bases. Written as DNA, the CDR3 is TGTGCCAGCAGTGAAGCGGTGGGGCTAGCGGGAAACACCGGGGAGCTGTTTTTT. Amino acids: CASSEAVGLAGNTGELFF.

This sequence joins TRBV5-1 and TRBJ2-1; 10 nucleotides align to TRBD2. Germline V gene lookup returns CDR1 SGHRS and CDR2 YFSETQ. CDR3 length: 15 residues. The V and J ends lost 3 bases and 8 bases, in that order; junction bases with no gene match: 8. CDR3 nucleotides: TGCGCCAGCAGCTCCCTAGCGGGAGTAGTCGATGAGCAGTTCTTC. Protein: CASSSLAGVVDEQFF.

The V call is TRBV11-2, the J call TRBJ2-7, with 7 positions matching TRBD1. V shed 5 bases and J 4 bases; nucleotides not matched to a gene: 11. This CDR3 region has 15 residues. In germline, CDR1 is SGHAT, CDR2 FQNNGV. The CDR3 sequence: CASSPRRTGQYEQYF. CDR3 nucleotides: TGTGCCAGCAGCCCAAGGCGGACAGGCCAGTACGAGCAGTACTTC.

This rearrangement joins TRBV18 to TRBJ1-1, with 7 bases fitting TRBD1. V was clipped by 3 bases and J by 6 bases; unmatched bases: 7. Germline CDR1 is KGHSH and CDR2 is LQKENI. The CDR3 has 14 residues. CDR3 DNA sequence: TGTGCCAGCTCACCGACAGGGTCCAGCGCTGAAGCTTTCTTT. Its protein product is CASSPTGSSAEAFF.

The chain links TRBV30 to TRBJ2-1; 14 positions match TRBD2. Per the germline V gene, CDR1 is GTSNPN and CDR2 is SVGIG (reference sequence). V lost 3 bases, J lost 13 bases, and 5 bases stayed unmatched. The CDR3 loop spans 13 amino acids. CDR3 protein: CAWRWGLAGVQFF. The CDR3 DNA follows: TGTGCCTGGAGATGGGGACTAGCGGGAGTCCAGTTCTTC.

The chain links TRBV29-1 to TRBJ2-3; TRBD2 agrees at 7 bases. The CDR3 covers 13 residues. Germline-derived CDR1 and CDR2 are SQVTM and ANQGSEA. The J segment lost 2 bases and the V segment lost 6 bases, leaving 5 bases of the junction unmatched. CDR3 region: CSVSGRNTDTQYF. The DNA of the CDR3 is TGCAGCGTCTCCGGGAGGAACACAGATACGCAGTATTTT.

The chain uses TRBV5-6 and TRBJ2-3; 11 nucleotides agree with TRBD2. The V gene's germline CDR1 is SGHDT and CDR2 YYEEEE. Germline trimming cut 5 bases from V and 2 bases from J; bases unmatched to any gene: 7. CDR3 size: 16 residues. The CDR3 nucleotides are TGTGCCAGCAGAGGAGGACTAGCGGGTTACACAGATACGCAGTATTTT. It yields the protein CASRGGLAGYTDTQYF. The full variable domain, completed using reference TRBV5-6 and TRBJ2-3, is DAGVTQSPTHLIKTRGQQVTLRCSPKSGHDTVSWYQQALGQGPQFIFQYYEEEERQRGNFPDRFSGHQFPNYSSELNVNALLLGDSALYLCASRGGLAGYTDTQYFGPGTRLTVL.

This clone was picked up a small number of times. The DNA for the CDR3 is TGTGCCAGCAGTGATGAGCCACCCAATCAGCCCCAGCATTTT. Translated, it gives CASSDEPPNQPQHF. This chain links TRBV2 with TRBJ1-5; D unresolved. Germline lookup yields CDR1 SNHLY and CDR2 FYNNEI. CDR3 length: 14 residues. V was cut by 3 bases and J by 3 bases, with 9 bases left in between.

This chain joins TRBV4-1 and TRBJ1-1; no clear D. The CDR3 consists of 11 residues. Trimming cost V 3 bases and J 7 bases, with 6 bases left between them. CDR1 MGHRA and CDR2 YSYEKL come from the germline V gene. The CDR3 spells CASSHYYEAFF. DNA of the CDR3: TGCGCCAGCAGCCACTATTATGAAGCTTTCTTT.

The sample holds a few counts of this clone. The CDR3 region is CASSLLGQRNEKLFF. DNA of the CDR3: TGTGCCAGCAGCTTATTGGGACAGCGGAATGAAAAACTGTTTTTT. V is TRBV7-9 and J is TRBJ1-4; 7 nucleotides match TRBD1. Per germline, CDR1 SEHNR and CDR2 FQNEAQ (reference sequence). With V trimmed by 2 bases and J by 5 bases, 5 bases remained unmatched. The CDR3 covers 15 residues. The whole variable domain, filled in from reference TRBV7-9 and TRBJ1-4, reads DTGVSQNPRHKITKRGQNVTFRCDPISEHNRLYWYRQTLGQGPEFLTYFQNEAQLEKSRLLSDRFSAERPKGSFSTLEIQRTEQGDSAMYLCASSLLGQRNEKLFFGSGTQLSVL.

The chain employs TRBV27 and TRBJ2-3; the match to TRBD2 covers 8 bases. The CDR3 sequence is 16 residues long. Losses at the gene ends were 6 bases for V and 5 bases for J; bases not matched to a gene: 13. The germline gives CDR1 MNHEY, CDR2 SMNVEV (reference sequence). The CDR3 DNA follows: TGTGCCAGCAGCTCCCCCAGCGGGAGAGGAAGAGATACGCAGTATTTT. Protein sequence: CASSSPSGRGRDTQYF.

The chain joins TRBV18 to TRBJ2-1; D gene unclear. V gave up 6 bases and J gave up 5 bases, with 11 bases separating them. Germline assignment: CDR1 KGHSH and CDR2 LQKENI. The CDR3 is 13 residues long. The CDR3 protein is CASSPGLNNEQFF. The CDR3 DNA reads TGTGCCAGCTCCCCCGGTCTCAACAATGAGCAGTTCTTC.

This rearrangement joins TRBV7-2 to TRBJ1-1; 7 bases line up with TRBD1. The germline V gene has CDR1 SGHTA and CDR2 FQGNSA. Unmatched junction bases numbered 5, after V lost 3 bases and J lost 4 bases. The CDR3 spans 14 residues. The CDR3 coding sequence is TGTGCCAGCAGCTTGACGACAGGGATCACTGAAGCTTTCTTT. The encoded protein is CASSLTTGITEAFF. Complete variable domain (other parts from reference TRBV7-2 and TRBJ1-1): GAGVSQSPSNKVTEKGKDVELRCDPISGHTALYWYRQSLGQGLEFLIYFQGNSAPDKSGLPSDRFSAERTGGSVSTLTIQRTQQEDSAVYLCASSLTTGITEAFFGQGTRLTVV.

Remarks on this clone: This same CDR3 is encoded by further DNA sequences in the sample. The genes are TRBV5-8 and TRBJ2-2, with no clear D. Germline V CDR1 and CDR2: SGHTS, YDEGEE. The CDR3 has 15 residues. V dropped 4 bases and J dropped 2 bases, with 12 bases sitting between them. Here the CDR3 DNA reads TGTGCCAGCAGCCCCCCGCTTGGCAACACCGGGGAGCTGTTTTTT. Translating it yields CASSPPLGNTGELFF. Using reference TRBV5-8 and TRBJ2-2 for the parts outside the CDR3, the full variable domain is EAGVTQSPTHLIKTRGQQATLRCSPISGHTSVYWYQQALGLGLQFLLWYDEGEERNRGNFPPRFSGRQFPNYSSELNVNALELEDSALYLCASSPPLGNTGELFFGEGSRLTVL.

The chain recombines TRBV11-2 with TRBJ2-1, with 11 bases matching TRBD2. CDR1 and CDR2 from the germline V gene are SGHAT and FQNNGV. Trimming at V came to 4 bases and at J to 8 bases, leaving 10 bases not matched to a gene. The CDR3 loop spans 16 amino acids. The CDR3 spells CASSSGLAGPWDEQFF. CDR3 nucleotide sequence: TGTGCCAGCAGCTCAGGACTAGCGGGCCCATGGGATGAGCAGTTCTTC.

V gene TRBV15 combines with J gene TRBJ2-1; a possible D gene is TRBD2 (5 bases). CDR3 length: 12 amino acids. CDR1 is LNHNV and CDR2 is YYDKDF in the germline V gene (reference sequence). V was shortened by 6 bases and J by 7 bases, with 10 bases between the two germline ends. CDR3 region: CATRGGRNEQFF. CDR3 nucleotide sequence: TGTGCCACCAGAGGCGGGCGGAATGAGCAGTTCTTC. Using reference TRBV15 and TRBJ2-1 for the parts outside the CDR3, the full variable domain is DAMVIQNPRYQVTQFGKPVTLSCSQTLNHNVMYWYQQKSSQAPKLLFHYYDKDFNNEADTPDNFQSRRPNTSFCFLDIRSPGLGDTAMYLCATRGGRNEQFFGPGTRLTVL.

This sequence joins TRBV7-2 and TRBJ1-2; D is ambiguous. Germline V gene sequence: CDR1 SGHTA, CDR2 FQGNSA. The CDR3 sequence is 16 residues long. V gave up 0 bases and J gave up 0 bases, with 11 bases separating them. The CDR3 loop reads CASSLARRGSNYGYTF. In DNA form, the CDR3 reads TGTGCCAGCAGCTTAGCAAGGCGGGGATCTAACTATGGCTACACCTTC. The whole variable domain, filled in from reference TRBV7-2 and TRBJ1-2, reads GAGVSQSPSNKVTEKGKDVELRCDPISGHTALYWYRQSLGQGLEFLIYFQGNSAPDKSGLPSDRFSAERTGGSVSTLTIQRTQQEDSAVYLCASSLARRGSNYGYTFGSGTRLTVV.

The chain uses TRBV9 and TRBJ1-2, with D perhaps TRBD1 (5 bases). The CDR3 spans 14 residues. V lost 0 bases and J lost 2, with 8 bases in between. CDR1 SGDLS and CDR2 YYNGEE come from the germline V gene. The CDR3 loop reads CASSVGRANYGYTF. CDR3 DNA sequence: TGTGCCAGCAGCGTAGGCAGGGCGAACTATGGCTACACCTTC.

The gene calls are TRBV5-1 and TRBJ2-7; 7 bases are a match to TRBD1. The CDR3 loop spans 13 amino acids. Germline values: CDR1 SGHRS, CDR2 YFSETQ. Unmatched junction bases numbered 1, after V lost 2 bases and J lost 2 bases. CDR3 DNA sequence: TGCGCCAGCAGCTTCCAGGGGGCCTACGAGCAGTACTTC. It is translated as CASSFQGAYEQYF.